This entry concerns a single TCR beta chain. The target of this receptor is not known. Per-base qualities were not stored, and no clone one base away is much larger. This record comes from a study of PD-1 blockade in classical Hodgkin lymphoma (dated by TCRdb to 2019 to 2021). Study-wide context: Nivolumab dosing was 3 mg/kg intravenously every 2 weeks, continuing until either disease progression or unacceptable toxicity. A peripheral blood immune signature of response to PD-1 blockade in classical Hodgkin lymphoma was defined using TCR beta sequencing and CyTOF. What the study reported, not specific to this receptor: Baseline TCR diversity was reported as lower in newly diagnosed patients than in healthy donors, and lower still in relapsed/refractory patients. The study was limited to a single clinical trial cohort, and causes of repertoire differences, possibly disease activity or prior therapy, remained undefined. Trial patients achieving complete response had baseline diversity similar to newly diagnosed patients, whereas partial responders and progressors had significantly lower diversity. Lower diversity was seen in patients whose nivolumab began less than 1 year after ASCT, and these patients were left out of later analyses so that immune reconstitution would not confound the results. CD4+ but not CD8+ TCR diversity rose significantly by C4D1 (p=0.0027 vs p=0.16), most apparent in complete responders (p=0.02).

This specimen's time point label, interpreted: cycle 1 day 1 (C1D1), immediately before nivolumab initiation. Every trial patient had relapsed after autologous stem cell transplantation, and cohorts A, B and C differed in prior brentuximab vedotin exposure. The trial cohort included 50 or so patients with relapsed/refractory classical Hodgkin lymphoma, and each patient had a best overall response of complete response, partial response or progressive disease. Trial patients were treated with single-agent nivolumab in the multi-cohort phase II CheckMate 205 trial. An independent review committee assessed best overall response by applying the 2007 International Working Group response criteria. Trial PBMCs were collected just before the start of nivolumab (C1D1) and during therapy at cycle 2 day 1 and cycle 4 day 1. After peripheral blood was drawn into 8 mL Vacutainer Cell Preparation Tubes, PBMCs were isolated by centrifugation and then cryopreserved.

From cysteine to phenylalanine, the CDR3 is 13 amino acids long. The kept DNA is CDR3 alone, 39 bases in frame from the first base. The germline V gene (reference sequence) sets CDR1 to MNHNY and CDR2 to SVGAGI. Trimming at the junction amounts to 6 bases on V and 6 bases on J, and the germline ends lie 15 bases apart. Genomic DNA was extracted with the Qiagen DNeasy kit from unsorted PBMCs and from negatively selected CD4+ and CD8+ fractions. Using primers that anneal to V and J segments, immunoSEQ multiplex PCR amplified the TCR beta CDR3 regions. A synthetic immune receptor repertoire was used to minimize amplification bias, and any residual bias was removed computationally once sequencing was done. The study's processing was this. Custom Python scripts were used to quantify repertoire diversity as the Shannon entropy index. Unsorted, CD4+ and CD8+ repertoires were examined separately, except in combined analyses, for which CD4+ and CD8+ sequences were merged in silico. Clonal expansion was defined as at least a 2-fold frequency increase after treatment relative to C1D1, with a pseudocount of 0.5 for undetected baseline clones. Clones with 0 or 1 copy at C1D1 were classified as singleton clones, and clones with 2 or more copies were classified as non-singleton clones. By matching protein sequences in sorted samples from the same patient, clones expanded in unsorted samples were annotated as CD4+, CD8+ or unknown. Wilcoxon tests were applied to paired samples to test diversity changes from C1D1 to C4D1. TCRdb provides this immuneACCESS table in a form limited to in-frame rearrangements. Some clones are lacking; in checked studies, under half of them reflect an unresolved V gene, and why the rest are absent is not known. That table gives V, J and clone size, and the DNA gave D and trimming. In all, the sample holds roughly 7,000 clones, and roughly 86% of those were seen once. The ten biggest clones cover less than 40% of the sample.

The sequenced sample was peripheral blood mononuclear cells (PBMCs), obtained at baseline. The receptor chain draws on TRBV6-6 and TRBJ2-7; 6 matching bases give a weak D call of TRBD1. The TCR sequence derives from a human donor with classical Hodgkin lymphoma. CDR3 reads: CASRNSQGTEQYF. The DNA is as follows: TGTGCCAGCAGGAATTCTCAGGGGACCGAGCAGTACTTC.